This TCR beta chain was identified in a study of T-cell memory formation after mild COVID-19. V shed 0 bases, J shed 2 bases, and the junction held 5 bases outside the gene matches. CDR1 and CDR2 (germline): SGHRS, YFSETQ. This CDR3 spans 17 amino acids. TCRdb reprocessed the 5' RACE reads via MiXCR and lists one record per CDR3 protein. This table holds 400,000 to 500,000 distinct CDR3 sequences, around 20% found once. This TCR came from an adult woman who had mild COVID-19 (a few samples of this study predate the infection). Cell type and time point are not known. The sequencing input was PBMCs or a T cell subset sorted from them (not recorded which). The chain has TRBV5-1 and TRBJ2-5; the match to TRBD2 covers 12 bases. The CDR3 bases are TGCGCCAGCAGCTTGGGACTAGCGGGAGTGGAGCAAGAGACCCAGTACTTC. This translates into CASSLGLAGVEQETQYF. Full variable domain (rest looked up from reference TRBV5-1 and TRBJ2-5): KAGVTQTPRYLIKTRGQQVTLSCSPISGHRSVSWYQQTPGQGLQFLFEYFSETQRNKGNFPGRFSGRQFSNSRSEMNVSTLELGDSALYLCASSLGLAGVEQETQYFGPGTRLLVL.